This T cell receptor (beta chain) was observed in a study of blood T cell repertoires in COVID-19. Trimming cost V 1 base and J 5 bases; bases outside gene matches: 4. Germline loops: CDR1 SGHAT, CDR2 FQDESV (reference sequence). The CDR3 runs 14 residues. This clone was observed a handful of times. Assay: immunoSEQ multiplex PCR; the TCRdb copy retains only in-frame clones and omits some. The top ten clones hold 9.7% of a sample with about 14,000 clones, roughly 72% of them seen once. The sample taken for sequencing was peripheral blood. The clonotype comes from a man aged 65-85 years with acute or convalescent COVID-19. J is TRBJ2-5 and V is TRBV11-1, with 7 positions matching TRBD2. DNA of the CDR3: TGTGCCAGCAGCTTAGGGGGGGGGACCGAGACCCAGTACTTC. Translation: CASSLGGGTETQYF. Based on the CDR3 plus reference TRBV11-1 and TRBJ2-5, the full variable domain is EAEVAQSPRYKITEKSQAVAFWCDPISGHATLYWYRQILGQGPELLVQFQDESVVDDSQLPKDRFSAERLKGVDSTLKIQPAELGDSAMYLCASSLGGGTETQYFGPGTRLLVL.